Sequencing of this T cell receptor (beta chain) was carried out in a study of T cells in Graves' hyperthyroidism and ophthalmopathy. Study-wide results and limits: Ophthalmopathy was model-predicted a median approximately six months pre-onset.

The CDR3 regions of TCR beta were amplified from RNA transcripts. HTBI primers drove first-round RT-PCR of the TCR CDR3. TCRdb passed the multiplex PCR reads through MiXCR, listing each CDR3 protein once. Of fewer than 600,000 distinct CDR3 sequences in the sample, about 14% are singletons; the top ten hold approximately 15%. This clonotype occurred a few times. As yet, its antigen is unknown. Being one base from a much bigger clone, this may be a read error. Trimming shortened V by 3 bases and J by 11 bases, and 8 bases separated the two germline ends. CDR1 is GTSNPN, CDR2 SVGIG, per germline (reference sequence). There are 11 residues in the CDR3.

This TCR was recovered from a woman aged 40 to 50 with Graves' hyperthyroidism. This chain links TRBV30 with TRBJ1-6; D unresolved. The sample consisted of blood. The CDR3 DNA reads TGTGCCTGGAGATCGTTGCCACCCCTCCACTTT. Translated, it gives CAWRSLPPLHF.